This T cell receptor (beta chain) was recorded in a study of T cells in women clearing cervical HPV infection. Study in general: Blood came at first lesion visit for cases, post-clearance for controls. For cases, blood was sampled a median around 140 days after lesion detection, interquartile range roughly 80 to 220 days.

Concerning this clone: The read finishes 3 residues shy of the CDR3 end, and the germline J gene is used to complete it.

This table comes from immunoSEQ multiplex PCR, and its TCRdb copy is limited to in-frame clones, with some not included. Here the sample table reports tens of thousands of clones. This CDR3 is built from 15 residues. The germline gives CDR1 SGHTA, CDR2 FQGTGA. V lost 5 bases, J lost 7 bases, and 8 bases stayed unmatched. The sequence came from a woman between 18 and 70 years old with a cervical HPV16 infection that either progressed to CIN3+ or cleared (not recorded which). The chain is built from TRBV7-3 and TRBJ2-2; 9 nucleotides align to TRBD1. Sequenced material: blood buffy coat. The CDR3 region is CASSTRTGADGELFF. CDR3 DNA (partial): TGTGCCAGCAGCACGCGGACAGGGGCGGACGGGGAG.